This TCR beta chain is from a study of graft-versus-host responses after intestinal transplantation. Germline assignment: CDR1 MDHEN and CDR2 SYDVKM. CDR3 length: 14 amino acids. The V end was cut by 4 bases, the J end by 2 bases, with 11 bases between. Using immunoSEQ multiplex PCR, the repertoire was profiled, and TCRdb retains in-frame clones only, with some absent. The sample consists of tens of thousands of clones, around 78% of them appearing once. Intraepithelial lymphocytes and lamina propria lymphocytes were released through processing of graft tissue. This receptor was obtained from a human patient who received an intestinal transplant, so some T cells may come from the graft donor. This specimen consisted of ileum tissue, obtained 12 days after intestinal transplant. The V and J genes are TRBV28 and TRBJ1-2; D is uncertain. The chain's CDR3 is CASSSSTENYGYTF. In DNA form, the CDR3 reads TGTGCCAGCAGTTCCTCCACTGAGAACTATGGCTACACCTTC.